These T cell receptor beta chains were read from a single sample in a study of cytomegalovirus exposure and HLA in healthy donors. Measured with immunoSEQ multiplex PCR; TCRdb has only the in-frame clones, and not every one. This sample has some 150,000 clones, with roughly 80% found just once. Sequenced: PBMCs. The source is a woman between 35 and 50 years old in good health and CMV-seronegative. The CDR3 runs from the conserved cysteine through the conserved F or W. The order of the fields is V gene, D gene, J gene, clone size, CDR3 length, CDR3 DNA, CDR3 protein. D genes are given only for firm matches. Size is omitted from some rows. Given values are once, few, many or a class for expanded clones.

v_call: TRBV19
d_call: .
j_call: TRBJ1-2
clone_size: .
cdr3_length: 11
cdr3_nt: TGTGCCAGTAGTTGGGCCTCTGGCTACACCTTC
cdr3_aa: CASSWASGYTF

v_call: TRBV9
d_call: .
j_call: TRBJ2-3
clone_size: .
cdr3_length: 16
cdr3_nt: TGTGCCAGCAGCGTAGCGTCGGGTACTAGCACAGATACGCAGTATTTT
cdr3_aa: CASSVASGTSTDTQYF

v_call: TRBV7-6
d_call: .
j_call: TRBJ2-3
clone_size: .
cdr3_length: 17
cdr3_nt: TGTGCCAGCAGCTTAGGCGTCCCGCAAACCTTCACAGATACGCAGTATTTT
cdr3_aa: CASSLGVPQTFTDTQYF

v_call: TRBV30
d_call: TRBD1
j_call: TRBJ1-2
clone_size: .
cdr3_length: 14
cdr3_nt: TGTGCCTGGTCCATTCTGGGACAGAGAAACGGCTACACCTTC
cdr3_aa: CAWSILGQRNGYTF

v_call: TRBV5-1
d_call: TRBD2
j_call: TRBJ2-5
clone_size: .
cdr3_length: 14
cdr3_nt: TGCGCCAGCAGCCTGACTAGCGCACAAGAGACCCAGTACTTC
cdr3_aa: CASSLTSAQETQYF

v_call: TRBV28
d_call: .
j_call: TRBJ1-5
clone_size: .
cdr3_length: 15
cdr3_nt: TGTGCCAGCACTTCCCAGGGGTCGCGAAATCAGCCCCAGCATTTT
cdr3_aa: CASTSQGSRNQPQHF

v_call: TRBV6-1
d_call: .
j_call: TRBJ2-3
clone_size: .
cdr3_length: 14
cdr3_nt: TGTGCCAGCAAGGTTACAGAGAGCACAGATACGCAGTATTTT
cdr3_aa: CASKVTESTDTQYF

v_call: TRBV6-1
d_call: TRBD1
j_call: TRBJ2-7
clone_size: .
cdr3_length: 15
cdr3_nt: TGTGCCAGCAGTTTCGGGACAGGAATTTCCCACGAGCAGTACTTC
cdr3_aa: CASSFGTGISHEQYF

v_call: TRBV5-4
d_call: .
j_call: TRBJ1-1
clone_size: .
cdr3_length: 13
cdr3_nt: TGTGCCAGCAGCTTGGGGTATCAGTCTGAAGCTTTCTTT
cdr3_aa: CASSLGYQSEAFF

v_call: TRBV5-1
d_call: .
j_call: TRBJ2-1
clone_size: .
cdr3_length: 15
cdr3_nt: TGCGCCAGCAGCTTGGGGCGGAGCTCCTACAATGAGCAGTTCTTC
cdr3_aa: CASSLGRSSYNEQFF

v_call: TRBV6-1
d_call: .
j_call: TRBJ2-7
clone_size: few
cdr3_length: 15
cdr3_nt: TGTGCCACCATGGGGCTCGGGCTAGCGTCCTACGAGCAGTACTTC
cdr3_aa: CATMGLGLASYEQYF

v_call: TRBV6-1
d_call: .
j_call: TRBJ2-4
clone_size: .
cdr3_length: 13
cdr3_nt: TGTGCCAGCAGTGAAGGGGGCCTCAGCATTCAGTACTTC
cdr3_aa: CASSEGGLSIQYF

v_call: TRBV28
d_call: .
j_call: TRBJ1-3
clone_size: .
cdr3_length: 13
cdr3_nt: TGTGCCAGCAGGACACCGATGGTTGACACCATATATTTT
cdr3_aa: CASRTPMVDTIYF

v_call: TRBV6-5
d_call: .
j_call: TRBJ2-5
clone_size: once
cdr3_length: 12
cdr3_nt: TGTGCCAGCAGGGCTAGATCGGAGACCCAGTACTTC
cdr3_aa: CASRARSETQYF

v_call: TRBV28
d_call: .
j_call: TRBJ1-2
clone_size: .
cdr3_length: 15
cdr3_nt: TGTGCCAGCAGTCCACATCGGACAGCTAACTATGGCTACACCTTC
cdr3_aa: CASSPHRTANYGYTF

v_call: TRBV27
d_call: .
j_call: TRBJ1-3
clone_size: .
cdr3_length: 18
cdr3_nt: TGTGCCAGCAGTCCGATAGGGGGTTTCTCGAGCTCTGGAAACACCATATATTTT
cdr3_aa: CASSPIGGFSSSGNTIYF

v_call: TRBV2
d_call: .
j_call: TRBJ1-3
clone_size: .
cdr3_length: 14
cdr3_nt: TGTGCCAGCAGTGCGGGTTTCTCTGGAAACACCATATATTTT
cdr3_aa: CASSAGFSGNTIYF

v_call: TRBV5-1
d_call: .
j_call: TRBJ2-5
clone_size: few
cdr3_length: 15
cdr3_nt: TGCGCCAGCAGCTTACGCCCTAGCCTGGGAGAGACCCAGTACTTC
cdr3_aa: CASSLRPSLGETQYF

v_call: TRBV7-9
d_call: .
j_call: TRBJ1-5
clone_size: once
cdr3_length: 15
cdr3_nt: TGTTCCAGCAGCTTACAGGGAGGGAGCAATCAGCCCCAGCATTTT
cdr3_aa: CSSSLQGGSNQPQHF

v_call: TRBV7-2
d_call: TRBD2
j_call: TRBJ2-5
clone_size: .
cdr3_length: 13
cdr3_nt: TGTGCCAGCAGCTTATCTAGCGGTGAGACCCAGTACTTC
cdr3_aa: CASSLSSGETQYF

v_call: TRBV5-4
d_call: TRBD1
j_call: TRBJ1-2
clone_size: .
cdr3_length: 15
cdr3_nt: TGTGCCAGCAGCTTGGCCGCAGGGGGCGCCTATGGCTACACCTTC
cdr3_aa: CASSLAAGGAYGYTF

v_call: TRBV7-9
d_call: .
j_call: TRBJ2-7
clone_size: .
cdr3_length: 15
cdr3_nt: TGTTCCAGCAGCCCGATCTATGAGGGGGTCTACGAGCAGTACTTC
cdr3_aa: CSSSPIYEGVYEQYF

v_call: TRBV5-4
d_call: .
j_call: TRBJ1-2
clone_size: .
cdr3_length: 16
cdr3_nt: TGTGCCAGCAGCTCAGGCGTGGGCTCAGCTAACTATGGCTACACCTTC
cdr3_aa: CASSSGVGSANYGYTF

v_call: TRBV7-9
d_call: TRBD1
j_call: TRBJ1-6
clone_size: .
cdr3_length: 14
cdr3_nt: TGTGCCAGCAGCCCCCGGGACAGTAATTCACCCCTCCACTTT
cdr3_aa: CASSPRDSNSPLHF

v_call: TRBV18
d_call: .
j_call: TRBJ1-1
clone_size: .
cdr3_length: 15
cdr3_nt: TGTGCCAGCTCACCAAGATCCAGGGCAGACACTGAAGCTTTCTTT
cdr3_aa: CASSPRSRADTEAFF

v_call: TRBV5-1
d_call: .
j_call: TRBJ2-7
clone_size: .
cdr3_length: 11
cdr3_nt: TGCGCCAGCAGCTTGCCGGGCGAGCAGTACTTC
cdr3_aa: CASSLPGEQYF

v_call: TRBV5-4
d_call: TRBD2
j_call: TRBJ2-2
clone_size: .
cdr3_length: 19
cdr3_nt: TGTGCCAGCAGCTTGGGAGGGACTAGCGGGAGAGGGGACACCGGGGAGCTGTTTTTT
cdr3_aa: CASSLGGTSGRGDTGELFF

v_call: TRBV5-4
d_call: TRBD2
j_call: TRBJ2-5
clone_size: few
cdr3_length: 15
cdr3_nt: TGTGCCAGCAGCTTGGCCGGGAGGGCCTCTGGGGAGCAGTACTTC
cdr3_aa: CASSLAGRASGEQYF

v_call: TRBV10-3
d_call: TRBD1
j_call: TRBJ2-5
clone_size: .
cdr3_length: 16
cdr3_nt: TGTGCCATCAGTGAGTCCACAGGGGGCCTGGTCGGGACCCAGTACTTC
cdr3_aa: CAISESTGGLVGTQYF

v_call: TRBV5-6
d_call: .
j_call: TRBJ1-1
clone_size: .
cdr3_length: 15
cdr3_nt: TGTGCCAGCAGCTCAAGGGAGAGACCGAACACTGAAGCTTTCTTT
cdr3_aa: CASSSRERPNTEAFF

v_call: TRBV14
d_call: .
j_call: TRBJ1-1
clone_size: .
cdr3_length: 14
cdr3_nt: TGTGCCAGCAGCCTAGACAGGATGAACACTGAAGCTTTCTTT
cdr3_aa: CASSLDRMNTEAFF

v_call: TRBV2
d_call: TRBD1
j_call: TRBJ1-5
clone_size: .
cdr3_length: 14
cdr3_nt: TGTGCCAGCAGTGTAGACAGGGGGAGCCAGCCCCAGCATTTT
cdr3_aa: CASSVDRGSQPQHF

v_call: TRBV9
d_call: .
j_call: TRBJ2-2
clone_size: .
cdr3_length: 15
cdr3_nt: TGTGCCAGCAGCGTAGCCCGGGTTTACACCGGGGAGCTGTTTTTT
cdr3_aa: CASSVARVYTGELFF

v_call: TRBV7-7
d_call: .
j_call: TRBJ2-5
clone_size: .
cdr3_length: 13
cdr3_nt: TGTGCCAGCGGCTTGGGGGCACGAGAGACCCAGTACTTC
cdr3_aa: CASGLGARETQYF

v_call: TRBV27
d_call: .
j_call: TRBJ1-2
clone_size: few
cdr3_length: 14
cdr3_nt: TGTGCCAGCAGTTTATCGGGAGACCCCTATGGCTACACCTTC
cdr3_aa: CASSLSGDPYGYTF

v_call: TRBV28
d_call: TRBD2
j_call: TRBJ2-3
clone_size: .
cdr3_length: 14
cdr3_nt: TGTGCCAGCAGTTTCGTAGCGGGAACAGATACGCAGTATTTT
cdr3_aa: CASSFVAGTDTQYF

v_call: TRBV19
d_call: TRBD1
j_call: TRBJ1-2
clone_size: .
cdr3_length: 12
cdr3_nt: TGTGCCTGCCGGGACAGGGCGCATGGCTACACCTTC
cdr3_aa: CACRDRAHGYTF

v_call: TRBV5-4
d_call: .
j_call: TRBJ1-1
clone_size: few
cdr3_length: 13
cdr3_nt: TGTGCCAGCAGCTCAGACAGTCGCGCTGAAGCTTTCTTT
cdr3_aa: CASSSDSRAEAFF

v_call: TRBV28
d_call: TRBD1
j_call: TRBJ2-3
clone_size: .
cdr3_length: 15
cdr3_nt: TGTGCCAGCAGTTTCGGGACAGGGGGAACAGATACGCAGTATTTT
cdr3_aa: CASSFGTGGTDTQYF

v_call: TRBV6-1
d_call: .
j_call: TRBJ2-7
clone_size: .
cdr3_length: 12
cdr3_nt: TGTGCCAGCAGAGCAGGGTACCACGAGCAGTACTTC
cdr3_aa: CASRAGYHEQYF

v_call: TRBV15
d_call: .
j_call: TRBJ2-7
clone_size: .
cdr3_length: 12
cdr3_nt: TGTGCCACCAGCCCCTTCGCCTACGAGCAGTACTTC
cdr3_aa: CATSPFAYEQYF

v_call: TRBV9
d_call: .
j_call: TRBJ1-1
clone_size: few
cdr3_length: 14
cdr3_nt: TGTGCCAGCGTGTCTGGCATTGCGAACACTGAAGCTTTCTTT
cdr3_aa: CASVSGIANTEAFF

v_call: TRBV4-1
d_call: .
j_call: TRBJ1-1
clone_size: .
cdr3_length: 17
cdr3_nt: TGCGCCAGCAGCCATGTATCGGGGTCTCTTTTTGGCACTGAAGCTTTCTTT
cdr3_aa: CASSHVSGSLFGTEAFF

v_call: TRBV6-6
d_call: .
j_call: TRBJ2-3
clone_size: .
cdr3_length: 14
cdr3_nt: TGTGCCACCAACTACGAAGGTGGCACAGATACGCAGTATTTT
cdr3_aa: CATNYEGGTDTQYF

v_call: TRBV2
d_call: .
j_call: TRBJ2-5
clone_size: once
cdr3_length: 13
cdr3_nt: TGTGCCCCATCTCCCGGGACACCAGAGACCCAGTACTTC
cdr3_aa: CAPSPGTPETQYF

v_call: TRBV6-6
d_call: TRBD1
j_call: TRBJ1-6
clone_size: .
cdr3_length: 15
cdr3_nt: TGTGCCAGCAGTCGAATCGGGACAGGACGGTCACCCCTCCACTTT
cdr3_aa: CASSRIGTGRSPLHF

v_call: TRBV10-1
d_call: TRBD1
j_call: TRBJ1-2
clone_size: .
cdr3_length: 14
cdr3_nt: TGCGCCAGCAGTTCTGGACAGGTCTCCCATGGCTACACCTTC
cdr3_aa: CASSSGQVSHGYTF

v_call: TRBV19
d_call: .
j_call: TRBJ2-6
clone_size: .
cdr3_length: 16
cdr3_nt: TGTGCCAGTAGCAGAATTATAAACTCTGGGGCCAACGTCCTGACTTTC
cdr3_aa: CASSRIINSGANVLTF

v_call: TRBV7-9
d_call: .
j_call: TRBJ2-7
clone_size: .
cdr3_length: 14
cdr3_nt: TGTGCCAGCAGCCAAAGACAGGGAGGACACGAGCAGTACTTC
cdr3_aa: CASSQRQGGHEQYF

v_call: TRBV6-5
d_call: .
j_call: TRBJ2-3
clone_size: .
cdr3_length: 14
cdr3_nt: TGTGCCAGCAGTCTTCAGGGAGCGGGAGATACGCAGTATTTT
cdr3_aa: CASSLQGAGDTQYF

v_call: TRBV28
d_call: .
j_call: TRBJ1-5
clone_size: .
cdr3_length: 12
cdr3_nt: TGTGCCAGTACCAGTAGCAATCAGCCCCAGCATTTT
cdr3_aa: CASTSSNQPQHF

v_call: TRBV6-1
d_call: TRBD1
j_call: TRBJ1-2
clone_size: .
cdr3_length: 15
cdr3_nt: TGTGCCAGCAGTGAAACCCCTGGGACAGACTATGGCTACACCTTC
cdr3_aa: CASSETPGTDYGYTF

v_call: TRBV28
d_call: TRBD1
j_call: TRBJ1-3
clone_size: .
cdr3_length: 15
cdr3_nt: TGTGCCAGCAGCCAGGGGGACCTCTCTGGAAACACCATATATTTT
cdr3_aa: CASSQGDLSGNTIYF

v_call: TRBV6-5
d_call: .
j_call: TRBJ2-5
clone_size: .
cdr3_length: 14
cdr3_nt: TGTGCCAGCAGGCCCATAAACGGGAAAGAGACCCAGTACTTC
cdr3_aa: CASRPINGKETQYF